A selection of T cell receptor beta chains follows, all from one sample in a study of blood T cells in healthy people across ages. TCRdb recomputed calls from the 5' RACE reads with MiXCR, one row per CDR3 protein. This table holds roughly 830,000 distinct CDR3 sequences, around 68% found once. Sample: blood. The receptor source for this set is a young man in good health. The CDR3 runs from the conserved cysteine through the conserved F or W. A D gene is named only where the DNA matches it firmly. Clone size is shown for a subset of rows, as once, few, many or a class of expanded clone.

V gene: TRBV29-1; clone size: few; J gene: TRBJ1-2; D gene: -; CDR3 DNA: TGCAGCATTACGGATAACTATGGCTACACCTTC; CDR3 protein: CSITDNYGYTF
V gene: TRBV6-5; clone size: once; J gene: TRBJ2-7; D gene: -; CDR3 DNA: TGTGCCAGCAGTTTAACCGACCCCGGGACGGGTAGCTCCTACGAGCAGTACTTC; CDR3 protein: CASSLTDPGTGSSYEQYF
V gene: TRBV9; clone size: -; J gene: TRBJ2-7; D gene: -; CDR3 DNA: TGTGCCAGCAGCGAAGGACCGAACTCCTACGAGCAGTACTTC; CDR3 protein: CASSEGPNSYEQYF
V gene: TRBV7-2; clone size: -; J gene: TRBJ2-5; D gene: TRBD2; CDR3 DNA: TGTGCCAGCGGGAAGGCTAGCGGGAGCCAAGAGACCCAGTACTTC; CDR3 protein: CASGKASGSQETQYF
V gene: TRBV10-3; clone size: -; J gene: TRBJ2-3; D gene: TRBD1; CDR3 DNA: TGTGCCATCAGTGATTCGGGACAGCTCACAGATACGCAGTATTTT; CDR3 protein: CAISDSGQLTDTQYF
V gene: TRBV6-5; clone size: -; J gene: TRBJ2-5; D gene: -; CDR3 DNA: TGTGCCAGCAGTTACGGGCGGATCTTTGGAGAGACCCAGTACTTC; CDR3 protein: CASSYGRIFGETQYF
V gene: TRBV6-2/TRBV6-3; clone size: once; J gene: TRBJ1-2; D gene: -; CDR3 DNA: TGTGCCAGCTTCCCCGGAGGGACCTTGAGCTACACCTTC; CDR3 protein: CASFPGGTLSYTF
V gene: TRBV5-6; clone size: -; J gene: TRBJ1-5; D gene: -; CDR3 DNA: TGTGCCAGCAGCTTGAGGTCAGGCTATAGCAATCAGCCCCAGCATTTT; CDR3 protein: CASSLRSGYSNQPQHF
V gene: TRBV6-5; clone size: -; J gene: TRBJ2-7; D gene: -; CDR3 DNA: TGTGCCAGCAGTTACGGGGGGTTGGGGTCCTACGAGCAGTACTTC; CDR3 protein: CASSYGGLGSYEQYF
V gene: TRBV7-2; clone size: few; J gene: TRBJ1-4; D gene: -; CDR3 DNA: TGTGCCAGCAGAGATTTGAACGGGGGGGAAAAACTGTTTTTT; CDR3 protein: CASRDLNGGEKLFF
V gene: TRBV7-2; clone size: -; J gene: TRBJ2-3; D gene: -; CDR3 DNA: TGTGCCAGCAGCTTTAGCGGAAGCACAGATACGCAGTATTTT; CDR3 protein: CASSFSGSTDTQYF
V gene: TRBV20-1; clone size: few; J gene: TRBJ2-5; D gene: TRBD2; CDR3 DNA: TGCAGTGCTAGGGCTAGCGGGGGGGCCCGTCCAACCCAGTACTTC; CDR3 protein: CSARASGGARPTQYF
V gene: TRBV7-8; clone size: -; J gene: TRBJ2-7; D gene: -; CDR3 DNA: TGTGCCAGCAGCCCCTACCACACTCCCTACGAGCAGTACTTC; CDR3 protein: CASSPYHTPYEQYF
V gene: TRBV15; clone size: -; J gene: TRBJ2-7; D gene: -; CDR3 DNA: TGTGCCACCAGCAGGCCGGTAGTAGCACGAAACGAGCAGTACTTC; CDR3 protein: CATSRPVVARNEQYF
V gene: TRBV27; clone size: -; J gene: TRBJ2-3; D gene: -; CDR3 DNA: TGTGCCAGCAGTTACCAGGGCACAGATACGCAGTATTTT; CDR3 protein: CASSYQGTDTQYF
V gene: TRBV4-3; clone size: -; J gene: TRBJ2-4; D gene: -; CDR3 DNA: TGCGCCAGCAGCCAAGAAAGCGGAGTAGCCAAAAACATTCAGTACTTC; CDR3 protein: CASSQESGVAKNIQYF
V gene: TRBV27; clone size: -; J gene: TRBJ2-6; D gene: -; CDR3 DNA: TGTGCCAGCAGGAGCCGGGGCTCTGGGGCCAACGTCCTGACTTTC; CDR3 protein: CASRSRGSGANVLTF
V gene: TRBV29-1; clone size: few; J gene: TRBJ2-3; D gene: -; CDR3 DNA: TGCAGCGACTGTAGCGGCACAGATACGCAGTATTTT; CDR3 protein: CSDCSGTDTQYF
V gene: TRBV10-3; clone size: -; J gene: TRBJ2-5; D gene: TRBD1; CDR3 DNA: TGTGCCATCAGTGAGACAGGGGGCACGGAGACCCAGTACTTC; CDR3 protein: CAISETGGTETQYF
V gene: TRBV29-1; clone size: few; J gene: TRBJ2-5; D gene: -; CDR3 DNA: TGCAGCGTTGAATTCGGCGATCAGGTAGAGACCCAGTACTTC; CDR3 protein: CSVEFGDQVETQYF
V gene: TRBV29-1; clone size: -; J gene: TRBJ2-7; D gene: -; CDR3 DNA: TGCAGCGTTGTAGGGGCAGTCTCCTCCTACGAGCAGTACTTC; CDR3 protein: CSVVGAVSSYEQYF
V gene: TRBV27; clone size: -; J gene: TRBJ2-2; D gene: -; CDR3 DNA: TGTGCCAGCACTCACACCTCCGCGAACACCGGGGAGCTGTTTTTT; CDR3 protein: CASTHTSANTGELFF
V gene: TRBV29-1; clone size: few; J gene: TRBJ1-2; D gene: -; CDR3 DNA: TGCAGCGTGGATGTTAGTATTGGCTACACCTTC; CDR3 protein: CSVDVSIGYTF
V gene: TRBV29-1; clone size: few; J gene: TRBJ1-2; D gene: -; CDR3 DNA: TGCAGCGTTGATGGAACTGGTTTAAACTATGGCTACACCTTC; CDR3 protein: CSVDGTGLNYGYTF
V gene: TRBV24-1; clone size: -; J gene: TRBJ2-1; D gene: TRBD1; CDR3 DNA: TGTGCCACCAGTGATTTGTGGGACAGGGCCAATAAGCAGTTCTTC; CDR3 protein: CATSDLWDRANKQFF
V gene: TRBV27; clone size: -; J gene: TRBJ2-1; D gene: -; CDR3 DNA: TGTGCCAGCAGTCTCCTAGGGGGAGCGTCCTACAATGAGCAGTTCTTC; CDR3 protein: CASSLLGGASYNEQFF
V gene: TRBV5-1; clone size: -; J gene: TRBJ2-7; D gene: -; CDR3 DNA: TGCGCCAGCAGCCGAAATTACGGGCAGTACTTC; CDR3 protein: CASSRNYGQYF
V gene: TRBV3-1; clone size: -; J gene: TRBJ1-1; D gene: -; CDR3 DNA: TGTGCCAGCAGCCGTACGGGGGGATACACTGAAGCTTTCTTT; CDR3 protein: CASSRTGGYTEAFF
V gene: TRBV4-2; clone size: -; J gene: TRBJ1-1; D gene: -; CDR3 DNA: TGTGCCAGCAGCCAAGCTGACAGAATGAACACTGAAGCTTTCTTT; CDR3 protein: CASSQADRMNTEAFF
V gene: TRBV11-3; clone size: -; J gene: TRBJ2-7; D gene: -; CDR3 DNA: TGTGCCAGCAGCTTTCGGGACGGGATCTATCGCGAGCAGTACTTC; CDR3 protein: CASSFRDGIYREQYF
V gene: TRBV4-3; clone size: -; J gene: TRBJ2-7; D gene: -; CDR3 DNA: TGCGCCAGCAGCCAAGATTACTTGTCCTACGAGCAGTACTTC; CDR3 protein: CASSQDYLSYEQYF
V gene: TRBV6-2/TRBV6-3; clone size: -; J gene: TRBJ2-4; D gene: -; CDR3 DNA: TGTGCCAGCAGCCAGACAGTAGCCAAAAACATTCAGTACTTC; CDR3 protein: CASSQTVAKNIQYF
V gene: TRBV10-1; clone size: -; J gene: TRBJ2-1; D gene: -; CDR3 DNA: TGCGCCAGCAGTGAGTCGGGGGTAAGGAATGAGCAGTTCTTC; CDR3 protein: CASSESGVRNEQFF
V gene: TRBV24-1; clone size: -; J gene: TRBJ2-5; D gene: -; CDR3 DNA: TGTGCCACCAGTGAGACGACAGGTTGGAATCAGTACTTC; CDR3 protein: CATSETTGWNQYF
V gene: TRBV29-1; clone size: few; J gene: TRBJ1-1; D gene: -; CDR3 DNA: TGCAGCGCCGGGGAGGGATACACTGAAGCTTTCTTT; CDR3 protein: CSAGEGYTEAFF
V gene: TRBV11-2; clone size: once; J gene: TRBJ2-3; D gene: TRBD1; CDR3 DNA: TGTGCCAGCAGCTGGGCGGGGACAGGGGGCGCAGATACGCAGTATTTT; CDR3 protein: CASSWAGTGGADTQYF
V gene: TRBV20-1; clone size: -; J gene: TRBJ2-7; D gene: TRBD2; CDR3 DNA: TGCAGTGCTGCCGGGACTAACCCTTCCTACGAGCAGTACTTC; CDR3 protein: CSAAGTNPSYEQYF
V gene: TRBV5-1; clone size: -; J gene: TRBJ2-5; D gene: -; CDR3 DNA: TGCGCCAGCAGCTTACAAAGTCCCGAAGAGACCCAGTACTTC; CDR3 protein: CASSLQSPEETQYF
V gene: TRBV5-1; clone size: -; J gene: TRBJ2-7; D gene: -; CDR3 DNA: TGCGCCAGCAGCTCGGGACACTCTTCGTTCGAGCAGTACTTC; CDR3 protein: CASSSGHSSFEQYF
V gene: TRBV24-1; clone size: -; J gene: TRBJ2-5; D gene: -; CDR3 DNA: TGTGCCACCAGTGACACTGTGGAGACCCAGTACTTC; CDR3 protein: CATSDTVETQYF
V gene: TRBV9; clone size: -; J gene: TRBJ2-3; D gene: -; CDR3 DNA: TGTGCCAGCTCCGCGGCAGGGGAATACAATCAGCCCCAGTATTTT; CDR3 protein: CASSAAGEYNQPQYF
V gene: TRBV6-5; clone size: -; J gene: TRBJ1-6; D gene: -; CDR3 DNA: TGTGCCAGCAGGTACACGGGTCTCTCACCCCTCCACTTT; CDR3 protein: CASRYTGLSPLHF
V gene: TRBV6-6; clone size: -; J gene: TRBJ1-1; D gene: -; CDR3 DNA: TGTGCCAGCAGTGACCGGGACGGGAACACTGAAGCTTTCTTT; CDR3 protein: CASSDRDGNTEAFF
V gene: TRBV20-1; clone size: -; J gene: TRBJ1-2; D gene: -; CDR3 DNA: TGCAGGGTTTCTCCGGGCCATCAATTTAACTATGGCTACACCTTC; CDR3 protein: CRVSPGHQFNYGYTF
V gene: TRBV27; clone size: -; J gene: TRBJ2-5; D gene: -; CDR3 DNA: TGTGCCAGCAGTTCCAGCGGAGCCCAGTACTTC; CDR3 protein: CASSSSGAQYF
V gene: TRBV3-1; clone size: -; J gene: TRBJ2-1; D gene: -; CDR3 DNA: TGTGCCAGCAGCCAAGAGCAATTGTGGACAGGAGGGGAGACCCAGTTCTTC; CDR3 protein: CASSQEQLWTGGETQFF
V gene: TRBV28; clone size: -; J gene: TRBJ1-1; D gene: -; CDR3 DNA: TGTGCCAGCAGTTTACGGTCGGGTGTCGGGGGGTACTTGAACACTGAAGCTTTCTTT; CDR3 protein: CASSLRSGVGGYLNTEAFF
V gene: TRBV6-1; clone size: -; J gene: TRBJ1-2; D gene: TRBD1; CDR3 DNA: TGTGCCAGCAGCAAGTCAGGGGGCGCATCCCAAGATGGCTACACCTTC; CDR3 protein: CASSKSGGASQDGYTF
V gene: TRBV18; clone size: -; J gene: TRBJ2-3; D gene: -; CDR3 DNA: TGTGCCAGCTCACCACAAGGTAGCGAACCCACAGATACGCAGTATTTT; CDR3 protein: CASSPQGSEPTDTQYF
V gene: TRBV12-3/TRBV12-4; clone size: -; J gene: TRBJ2-7; D gene: TRBD1; CDR3 DNA: TGTGCCAGCAGTTCAGGCCCCCGACAGGGGCCTACCTACGAGCAGTACTTC; CDR3 protein: CASSSGPRQGPTYEQYF